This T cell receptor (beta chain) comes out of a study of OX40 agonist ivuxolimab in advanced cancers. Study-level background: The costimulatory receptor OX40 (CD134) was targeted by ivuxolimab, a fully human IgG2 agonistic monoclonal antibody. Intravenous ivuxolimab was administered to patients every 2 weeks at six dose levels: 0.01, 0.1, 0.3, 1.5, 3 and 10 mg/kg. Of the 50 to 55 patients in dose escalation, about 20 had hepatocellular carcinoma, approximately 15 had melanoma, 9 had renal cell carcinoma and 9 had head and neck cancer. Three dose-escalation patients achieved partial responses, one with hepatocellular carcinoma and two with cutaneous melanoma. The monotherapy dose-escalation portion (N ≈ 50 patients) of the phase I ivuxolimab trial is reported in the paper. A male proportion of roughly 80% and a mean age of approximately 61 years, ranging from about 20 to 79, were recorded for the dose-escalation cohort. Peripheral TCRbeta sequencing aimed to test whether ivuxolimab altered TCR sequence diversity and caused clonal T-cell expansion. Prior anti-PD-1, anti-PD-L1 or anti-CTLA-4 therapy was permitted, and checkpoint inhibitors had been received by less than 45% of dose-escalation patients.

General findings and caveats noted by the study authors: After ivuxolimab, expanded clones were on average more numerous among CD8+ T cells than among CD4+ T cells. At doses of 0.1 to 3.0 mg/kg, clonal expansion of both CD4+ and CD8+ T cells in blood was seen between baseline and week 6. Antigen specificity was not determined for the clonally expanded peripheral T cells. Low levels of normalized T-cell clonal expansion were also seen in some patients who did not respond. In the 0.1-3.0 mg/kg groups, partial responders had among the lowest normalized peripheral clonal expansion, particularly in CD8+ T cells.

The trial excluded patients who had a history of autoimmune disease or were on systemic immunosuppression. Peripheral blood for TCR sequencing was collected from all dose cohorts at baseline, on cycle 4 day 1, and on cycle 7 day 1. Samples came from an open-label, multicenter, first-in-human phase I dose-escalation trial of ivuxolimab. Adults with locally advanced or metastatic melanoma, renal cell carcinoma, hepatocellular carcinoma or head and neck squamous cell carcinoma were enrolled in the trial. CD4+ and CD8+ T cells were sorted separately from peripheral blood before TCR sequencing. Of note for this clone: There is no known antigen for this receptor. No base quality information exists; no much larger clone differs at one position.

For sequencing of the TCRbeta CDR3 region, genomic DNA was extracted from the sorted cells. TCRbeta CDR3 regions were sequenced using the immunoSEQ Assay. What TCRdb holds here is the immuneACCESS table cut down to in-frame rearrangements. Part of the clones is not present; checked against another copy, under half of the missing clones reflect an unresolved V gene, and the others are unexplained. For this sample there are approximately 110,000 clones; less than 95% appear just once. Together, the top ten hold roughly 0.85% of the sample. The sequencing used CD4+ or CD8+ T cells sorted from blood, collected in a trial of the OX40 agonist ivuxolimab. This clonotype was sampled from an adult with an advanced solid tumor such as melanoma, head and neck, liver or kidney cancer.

The DNA reads TGTGCCACCAGCAGAGGACCGGGGGACAGGGCAACTAATGAAAAACTGTTTTTT. Translation gives CATSRGPGDRATNEKLFF. The chain employs TRBV15 and TRBJ1-4, and 9 bases in between align with TRBD1. The CDR3 sequence holds 18 residues, the cysteine and phenylalanine included. CDR3 DNA only is kept here, 54 bases in frame from base 1. The germline V gene (reference sequence) specifies LNHNV as CDR1 and YYDKDF as CDR2. The germline V end is reduced by 1 base and the J end by 0 bases; junction bases left unmatched: 6.